This entry lists 25 T cell receptor beta chains sequenced from one sample in a study of shared clonotypes between healthy human individuals. Clones were sequenced by immunoSEQ multiplex PCR, and TCRdb holds only the in-frame ones, with some missing. The data show over 2 million clones, 95% seen once. Sequencing input: naive CD4+ T cells sorted from blood. Indicated subset: CD45RA+ positively selected. The receptors were sampled from a man between 18 and 29 years old in good health.

The chain employs TRBV2 and TRBJ2-1; D unclear. V gave up 6 bases and J gave up 1 base, with 13 bases separating them. This CDR3 region has 15 residues. CDR1 and CDR2 from the germline V gene are SNHLY and FYNNEI. The chain's CDR3 is CASSASDASYNEQFF. CDR3 nucleotides: TGTGCCAGCAGCGCCTCGGATGCTTCCTACAATGAGCAGTTCTTC. Full variable domain (missing parts from reference TRBV2 and TRBJ2-1): EPEVTQTPSHQVTQMGQEVILRCVPISNHLYFYWYRQILGQKVEFLVSFYNNEISEKSEIFDDQFSVERPDGSNFTLKIRSTKLEDSAMYFCASSASDASYNEQFFGPGTRLTVL.

The genes are TRBV28 and TRBJ1-6; TRBD1 aligns across 10 bases. J gave up 9 bases and V 6 bases, and 5 bases lay outside the gene matches. This CDR3 has 14 amino acids. The germline gives CDR1 MDHEN, CDR2 SYDVKM. DNA for the CDR3: TGTGCCAGCAGGCCCCGACAGGGGGCTTCACCCCTCCACTTT. Translation: CASRPRQGASPLHF.

This clone was seen just once. V is TRBV5-1 and J is TRBJ1-1, with D possibly being TRBD1 (5 bases). The germline V and J ends were trimmed by 6 bases and 1 base, with 16 bases remaining between them. Per germline, CDR1 SGHRS and CDR2 YFSETQ. The CDR3 is 15 amino acids. DNA of the CDR3: TGCGCCAGCACCCCGACCGGGACGTCGAACACTGAAGCTTTCTTT. It specifies CASTPTGTSNTEAFF. The variable domain in full, completed from reference TRBV5-1 and TRBJ1-1, reads KAGVTQTPRYLIKTRGQQVTLSCSPISGHRSVSWYQQTPGQGLQFLFEYFSETQRNKGNFPGRFSGRQFSNSRSEMNVSTLELGDSALYLCASTPTGTSNTEAFFGQGTRLTVV.

This chain links TRBV21-1 with TRBJ1-1. TRBV21-1 corresponds to a pseudogene. The CDR3 extends over 12 amino acids. The CDR3 loop reads CASRQAGRKAFF. The CDR3 region has the DNA TGTGCCAGCAGACAGGCGGGACGGAAAGCTTTCTTT.

The chain uses TRBV12-5 and TRBJ2-7, with TRBD2 matching 7 bases. Germline CDR1 LGHNT, CDR2 FRNRAP. The V and J ends lost 1 base and 6 bases, in that order; junction bases with no gene match: 6. This CDR3 has 14 amino acids. In nucleotides, the CDR3 is TGTGCTAGTGGTTTGGACCAGCCTAGCGGCGAGCAGTACTTC. It specifies CASGLDQPSGEQYF.

This chain connects TRBV2 to TRBJ1-1, with 7 bases aligning to TRBD1. The CDR3 runs 14 residues. J lost 1 base, V lost 7 bases, and 6 bases had no gene match. Per the germline V gene, CDR1 is SNHLY and CDR2 is FYNNEI. This CDR3 reads CASKGGTANTEAFF. DNA for the CDR3: TGTGCCAGCAAGGGCGGGACAGCGAACACTGAAGCTTTCTTT.

The V call is TRBV1, the J call TRBJ2-2; the tabulated D call, TRBD2, remains unverified against the DNA. TRBV1 is reported as a pseudogene. CDR3 length: 20 amino acids. CDR3 residues: CTSSHTQTYGAGRWAGELFF. For the CDR3, the DNA is TGCACCAGCAGCCATACACAGACTTACGGAGCGGGGCGTTGGGCCGGGGAGCTGTTTTTT.

The rearrangement links TRBV6-6 to TRBJ2-7, with D perhaps TRBD1 or TRBD2 (5 bases each). Per germline, CDR1 MNHNY and CDR2 SVGAGI (reference sequence). The CDR3 sequence is 13 residues long. The ends were cut back, 7 bases at V and 2 bases at J, with 12 bases in the middle. The CDR3 region has the DNA TGTGCCAGCAAAACGTCGGGACCCTACGAGCAGTACTTC. Its protein product is CASKTSGPYEQYF.

The chain couples TRBV19 to TRBJ1-4; D may be TRBD1 (6 bases). CDR3 length equals 14 residues. V gave up 9 bases and J gave up 7 bases, with 18 bases separating them. Germline V gene lookup returns CDR1 LNHDA and CDR2 SQIVND (reference sequence). The CDR3 sequence: CASRDGGAREKLFF. The CDR3 coding sequence is TGTGCCAGCCGGGACGGGGGGGCGCGTGAAAAACTGTTTTTT.

This sequence joins TRBV10-3 and TRBJ2-1; TRBD1 aligns across 11 bases. Losses at the gene ends were 6 bases for V and 8 bases for J; bases not matched to a gene: 9. Looked up from germline, CDR1 is ENHRY and CDR2 is SYGVKD. The length of the CDR3 is 15 residues. Written as DNA, the CDR3 is TGTGCCATCAGACTGGGGACAGGGGGAGGCTATGAGCAGTTCTTC. Amino acid sequence: CAIRLGTGGGYEQFF.

With respect to this clone: This sample also contains other DNA sequences that code for the same CDR3. This chain joins TRBV18 and TRBJ2-7; 9 bases align to TRBD1. CDR1 KGHSH and CDR2 LQKENI come from the germline V gene. J was trimmed by 5 bases and V by 3 bases; bases with no gene match: 8. The CDR3 totals 15 residues. The CDR3 coding sequence is TGTGCCAGCTCACCGACCGGGACAGGGTACCACGAGCAGTACTTC. This translates into CASSPTGTGYHEQYF.

This clone was counted a single time. The gene calls are TRBV28 and TRBJ2-7; D tentatively fits TRBD1 or TRBD2 (5 bases each). V was pared by 5 bases and J by 5 bases, with 16 bases between. Looked up from germline, CDR1 is MDHEN and CDR2 is SYDVKM. The CDR3 runs 14 residues. The CDR3 DNA sequence: TGTGCCAGCAGTGTGGGGACGGCGAGAGACGAGCAGTACTTC. It translates to CASSVGTARDEQYF.

Comments on this clone: The sample holds other DNA sequences that translate to the same CDR3. The chain joins TRBV5-4 to TRBJ2-7; D call uncertain. The germline V and J ends were trimmed by 0 bases and 4 bases, with 8 bases remaining between them. This CDR3 contains 13 residues. Germline values: CDR1 SGHNT, CDR2 YYREEE (reference sequence). The CDR3, as DNA: TGTGCCAGCAGCTTGGTGGGCGGATACGAGCAGTACTTC. Translation gives CASSLVGGYEQYF.

The rearrangement joins TRBV5-1 to TRBJ2-1, with D possibly matching TRBD2 (6 bases). Trimming took off 0 bases at V and 8 bases at J, with 21 bases between the two ends. The V gene's germline CDR1 is SGHRS and CDR2 YFSETQ. The CDR3 length is 17 residues. CDR3 DNA: TGCGCCAGCAGCTTGGGCGGGACCTTTCCTAAGGGGCATGAGCAGTTCTTC. As protein: CASSLGGTFPKGHEQFF.

This chain links TRBV9 with TRBJ1-1, with 9 bases identical to TRBD1. CDR1 and CDR2 (germline): SGDLS, YYNGEE. The CDR3 sequence is 15 residues long. The V and J ends lost 4 bases and 5 bases, in that order; junction bases with no gene match: 9. The CDR3 loop reads CASSPKQGAWTEAFF. The CDR3 DNA reads TGTGCCAGCAGCCCCAAACAGGGGGCGTGGACTGAAGCTTTCTTT.

This clone showed up just once. The chain combines TRBV5-6 with TRBJ1-2, with 7 nucleotides matching TRBD1. Trimming cost V 2 bases and J 9 bases; bases outside gene matches: 13. CDR3 length: 15 residues. Looked up from germline, CDR1 is SGHDT and CDR2 is YYEEEE. The CDR3 sequence: CASSLRVRDSMRYTF. The CDR3 DNA sequence: TGTGCCAGCAGCTTACGGGTCCGGGACAGTATGCGCTACACCTTC. Full variable domain (outside the CDR3, taken from reference TRBV5-6 and TRBJ1-2): DAGVTQSPTHLIKTRGQQVTLRCSPKSGHDTVSWYQQALGQGPQFIFQYYEEEERQRGNFPDRFSGHQFPNYSSELNVNALLLGDSALYLCASSLRVRDSMRYTFGSGTRLTVV.

The chain employs TRBV19 and TRBJ2-7; 8 bases line up with TRBD1. Per germline, CDR1 LNHDA and CDR2 SQIVND (reference sequence). The CDR3 runs to 14 residues. V lost 1 base, J lost 5 bases, and 4 bases stayed unmatched. CDR3 residues: CASSIGTGRHEQYF. The CDR3 coding sequence is TGTGCCAGTAGTATAGGGACAGGGAGGCACGAGCAGTACTTC.

The chain uses TRBV9 and TRBJ2-3; 13 nucleotides line up with TRBD2. V was clipped by 3 bases and J by 9 bases; unmatched bases: 10. This CDR3 contains 16 residues. CDR1 SGDLS and CDR2 YYNGEE come from the germline V gene. The CDR3 DNA reads TGTGCCAGCAGCGAACAACTAGCGGGGGGGCCAGGAACGCAGTATTTT. It is translated as CASSEQLAGGPGTQYF. Combining the CDR3 with reference TRBV9 and TRBJ2-3 gives the whole variable domain DSGVTQTPKHLITATGQRVTLRCSPRSGDLSVYWYQQSLDQGLQFLIQYYNGEERAKGNILERFSAQQFPDLHSELNLSSLELGDSALYFCASSEQLAGGPGTQYFGPGTRLTVL.

The V call is TRBV28, the J call TRBJ2-7; no firm D call. Germline V CDR1 and CDR2: MDHEN, SYDVKM. This CDR3 comprises 12 residues. V lost 5 bases, J lost 4 bases, and 9 bases lay in between. In DNA, the CDR3 is TGTGCCAGCAGTCCAGCCTGGTACGAGCAGTACTTC. Protein: CASSPAWYEQYF. Filled out from reference TRBV28 and TRBJ2-7, the complete variable domain reads DVKVTQSSRYLVKRTGEKVFLECVQDMDHENMFWYRQDPGLGLRLIYFSYDVKMKEKGDIPEGYSVSREKKERFSLILESASTNQTSMYLCASSPAWYEQYFGPGTRLTVT.

The chain has TRBV11-2 and TRBJ2-2; D is perhaps TRBD2 (6 bases). The CDR3 has 15 amino acids. CDR1 is SGHAT, CDR2 FQNNGV, per germline. Between the trimmed V and J ends, which lost 3 bases and 4 bases, there was a span of 12 bases. In DNA, the CDR3 is TGTGCCAGCAGCTTTGGGCAGGGAGGCACCGGGGAGCTGTTTTTT. Translation gives CASSFGQGGTGELFF.

Concerning this clone: Other DNA sequences in the same sample also yield this CDR3. The chain combines TRBV28 with TRBJ1-2; D unresolved. Germline V gene data show CDR1 as MDHEN and CDR2 as SYDVKM. CDR3 length equals 13 residues. Trimming took 2 bases from V and 2 from J, leaving 6 bases between them. CDR3 in DNA: TGTGCCAGCAGTTTAGGCCTCAACTATGGCTACACCTTC. Translating it yields CASSLGLNYGYTF.

Concerning this clone: A read error is possible here, since a much larger clone lies one base away. The sample holds other DNA sequences that translate to the same CDR3. This chain connects TRBV28 to TRBJ1-1, with unresolved D. The CDR3 extends over 13 amino acids. Germline-derived CDR1 and CDR2 are MDHEN and SYDVKM. The CDR3 region has the DNA TGTGCCAGCACCAATGATTTGAACACTGAAGCCTTCTTT. Encoded protein: CASTNDLNTEAFF.

The rearrangement links TRBV2 to TRBJ2-2; TRBD1 aligns across 8 bases. The trim removed 7 bases at V and 1 base at J, leaving 5 bases unmatched. The CDR3 length is 15 residues. Per the germline V gene, CDR1 is SNHLY and CDR2 is FYNNEI. CDR3 amino acids: CASISDRGNTGELFF. CDR3 in DNA: TGTGCCAGCATTAGTGACAGGGGGAACACCGGGGAGCTGTTTTTT.

The rearrangement uses TRBV6-1 and TRBJ2-7; D gene unclear. Germline lookup yields CDR1 MNHNS and CDR2 SASEGT. CDR3 size: 15 residues. V was cut by 0 bases and J by 2 bases, with 11 bases left in between. CDR3 bases: TGTGCCAGCAGTGAAGCGCGGCTGGGCCCCTACGAGCAGTACTTC. Amino acids: CASSEARLGPYEQYF.

A word on this clone: Other DNA sequences from this sample encode an identical CDR3 as well. J is TRBJ2-7 and V is TRBV5-1; D is undetermined. V was trimmed by 0 bases and J by 3 bases, leaving 7 bases between them. Germline V gene data show CDR1 as SGHRS and CDR2 as YFSETQ. The CDR3 has 13 amino acids. The CDR3 sequence: CASSLGSVYEQYF. CDR3 coding DNA: TGCGCCAGCAGCTTGGGGTCAGTCTACGAGCAGTACTTC.